The 3 T cell receptor beta chains below all came from one sample that was sequenced in a study of cytomegalovirus exposure and HLA in healthy donors. Clones were read by immunoSEQ multiplex PCR, and TCRdb kept only the in-frame ones, dropping some. The data show some 140,000 clones, 65% to 90% seen once. Material for sequencing was PBMCs. These receptors all come from a man between 18 and 29 years old in good health and CMV-seropositive.

The genes are TRBV11-3 and TRBJ1-3; a possible D gene is TRBD1 (6 bases). Germline CDR1 SGHNT, CDR2 YENEEA. V was cut by 0 bases and J by 0 bases, with 6 bases left in between. There are 15 residues in the CDR3. CDR3 region: CASSLEDSSGNTIYF. The CDR3 coding sequence is TGTGCCAGCAGCTTAGAGGACAGCTCTGGAAACACCATATATTTT. The full variable domain, in which reference TRBV11-3 and TRBJ1-3 provide the parts outside the CDR3, is EAGVVQSPRYKIIEKKQPVAFWCNPISGHNTLYWYLQNLGQGPELLIRYENEEAVDDSQLPKDRFSAERLKGVDSTLKIQPAELGDSAVYLCASSLEDSSGNTIYFGEGSWLTVV.

The count of this clone is one. The rearrangement links TRBV29-1 to TRBJ1-4; 9 nucleotides line up with TRBD1. V dropped 6 bases and J dropped 5; count of bases not matched to a gene: 10. The CDR3 has 15 amino acids. Germline assignment: CDR1 SQVTM and CDR2 ANQGSEA. This CDR3 reads CSVAPSGTGNEKLFF. The CDR3 nucleotides are TGCAGCGTCGCCCCGTCCGGGACAGGGAATGAAAAACTGTTTTTT.

The chain couples TRBV5-3 to TRBJ2-3; D uncertain. TRBV5-3 is an ORF, and what it does is uncertain. Trimming removed 4 bases from V and 2 bases from J, with 14 bases in between. This CDR3 region has 15 residues. As DNA, the CDR3 is TGTGCCAGAAGCCACATGTCAGCGCCCACAGATACGCAGTATTTT. This translates into CARSHMSAPTDTQYF.